This T cell receptor beta chain was found in a study of blood T cell repertoires in COVID-19. Looking at the study overall: Whether acute or convalescent, the COVID-19 samples came from the United States, Italy and Spain.

The CDR3 has 15 residues. V shed 6 bases and J shed 0 bases, with 14 bases lying between them. Germline V CDR1 and CDR2: MGHDK, SYGVNS. The data were produced by immunoSEQ multiplex PCR, yet TCRdb's version contains in-frame clones alone and is incomplete. The profile shows roughly 290,000 clones, about 89% of them singletons. V and J are TRBV25-1 and TRBJ1-1, with TRBD1 as a possible D gene (6 bases). Sequencing was performed on peripheral blood. The source of this sequence is a man aged 25-45 years with acute or convalescent COVID-19. CDR3 residues: CASRRATGMNTEAFF. The CDR3 nucleotides are TGTGCCAGCAGGAGAGCGACAGGCATGAACACTGAAGCTTTCTTT.